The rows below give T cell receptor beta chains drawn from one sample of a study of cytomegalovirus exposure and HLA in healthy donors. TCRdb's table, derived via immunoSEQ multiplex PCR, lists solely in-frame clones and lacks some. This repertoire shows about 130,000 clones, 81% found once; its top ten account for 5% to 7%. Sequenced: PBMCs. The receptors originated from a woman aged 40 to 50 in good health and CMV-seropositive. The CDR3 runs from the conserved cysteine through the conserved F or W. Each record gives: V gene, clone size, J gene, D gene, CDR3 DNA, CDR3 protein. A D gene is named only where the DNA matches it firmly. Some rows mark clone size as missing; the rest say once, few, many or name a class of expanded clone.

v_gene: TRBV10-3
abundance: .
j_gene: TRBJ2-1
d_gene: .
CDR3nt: TGTGCCATCAGTGGCGACAGACATGAGCAGTTCTTC
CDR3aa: CAISGDRHEQFF

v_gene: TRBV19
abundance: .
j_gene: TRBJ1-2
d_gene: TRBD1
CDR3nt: TGTGCCAGTAGTACGGGGACAGGGGTTCTTTTCTATGGCTACACCTTC
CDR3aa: CASSTGTGVLFYGYTF

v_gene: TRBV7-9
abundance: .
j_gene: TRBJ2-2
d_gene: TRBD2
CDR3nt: TGTGCCAGCAGCCCAGGACTAGCGGGGGGCACCGGGGAGCTGTTTTTT
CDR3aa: CASSPGLAGGTGELFF

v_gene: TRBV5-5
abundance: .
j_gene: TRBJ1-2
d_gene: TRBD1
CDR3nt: TGTGCCAGCAGCCTTGGGACAGCAGCTAACTATGGCTACACCTTC
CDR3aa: CASSLGTAANYGYTF

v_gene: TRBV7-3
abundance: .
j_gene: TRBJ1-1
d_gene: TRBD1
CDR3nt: TGTGCCAGCAGCAGACAGGGGAACACTGAAGCTTTCTTT
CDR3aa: CASSRQGNTEAFF

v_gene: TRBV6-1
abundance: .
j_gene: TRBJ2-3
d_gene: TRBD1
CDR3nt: TGTGCCAGCAGAGGACAGGGGGGGGATACGCAGTATTTT
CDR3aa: CASRGQGGDTQYF

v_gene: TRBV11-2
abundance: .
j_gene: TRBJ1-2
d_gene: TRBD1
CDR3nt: TGTGCCAGCAGCCTCTCCGGGACAGGGAACGGCTACACCTTC
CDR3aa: CASSLSGTGNGYTF

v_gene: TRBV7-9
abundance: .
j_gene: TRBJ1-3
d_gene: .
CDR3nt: TGTGCCAGCAGCTTATATGGAAACACCATATATTTT
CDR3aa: CASSLYGNTIYF

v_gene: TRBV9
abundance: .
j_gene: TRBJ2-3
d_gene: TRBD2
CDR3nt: TGTGCCAGCAGCGAATACACCACTAGCGGGAGAGCAGATACGCAGTATTTT
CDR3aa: CASSEYTTSGRADTQYF

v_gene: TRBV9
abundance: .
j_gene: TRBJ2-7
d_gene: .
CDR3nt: TGTGCCAGCAGCGAGGGGCCCTCCTACGAGCAGTACTTC
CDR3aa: CASSEGPSYEQYF

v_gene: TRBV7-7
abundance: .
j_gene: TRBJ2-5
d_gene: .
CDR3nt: TGTGCTAGCAGCTCGGGACTCAAAGAGACCCAGTACTTC
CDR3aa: CASSSGLKETQYF

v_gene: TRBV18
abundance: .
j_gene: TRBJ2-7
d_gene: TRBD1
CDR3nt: TGTGCCAGCTCACCACGGGACAGGGACGAGCAGTACTTC
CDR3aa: CASSPRDRDEQYF

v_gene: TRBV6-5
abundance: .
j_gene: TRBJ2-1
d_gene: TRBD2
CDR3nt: TGTGCCAGCAGCCGGAGGACTAGCGGGGGGGGTGGGCAGTTCTTC
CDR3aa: CASSRRTSGGGGQFF

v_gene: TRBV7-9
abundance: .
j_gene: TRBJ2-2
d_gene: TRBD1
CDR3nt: TGTGCCAGCAGCTTGGGACAGGGTAACACCGGGGAGCTGTTTTTT
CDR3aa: CASSLGQGNTGELFF

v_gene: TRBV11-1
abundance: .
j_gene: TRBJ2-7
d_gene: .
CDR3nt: TGTGCCAGCAGCTTAGGAGGGTCCGTTAGCTCCTACGAGCAGTACTTC
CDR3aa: CASSLGGSVSSYEQYF

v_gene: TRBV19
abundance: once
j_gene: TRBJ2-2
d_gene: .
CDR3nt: TGTGCCAGTAGTCCGACAGGTCGGGGGGAGCTGTTTTTT
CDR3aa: CASSPTGRGELFF

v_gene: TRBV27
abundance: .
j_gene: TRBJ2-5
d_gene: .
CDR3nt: TGTGCCAGCAGTCCCTGGATGACAAGGGAGACCCAGTACTTC
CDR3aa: CASSPWMTRETQYF

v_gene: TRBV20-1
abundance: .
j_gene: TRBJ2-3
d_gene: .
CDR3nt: TGCAGTCTCCTTTATACAGATACGCAGTATTTT
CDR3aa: CSLLYTDTQYF

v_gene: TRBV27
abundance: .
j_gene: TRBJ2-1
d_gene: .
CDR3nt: TGTGCCAGCAGTTTAAGTCAGGGATGGGATGAGCAGTTCTTC
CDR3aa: CASSLSQGWDEQFF

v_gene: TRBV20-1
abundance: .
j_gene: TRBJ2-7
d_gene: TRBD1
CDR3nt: TGCAGTGCAGACACAGGGGGCGAGCAGTACTTC
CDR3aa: CSADTGGEQYF

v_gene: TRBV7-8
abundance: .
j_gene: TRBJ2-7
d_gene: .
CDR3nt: TGTGCCAGCAGCCCGGTGGCGGAGGTTTACTACGAGCAGTACTTC
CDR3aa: CASSPVAEVYYEQYF

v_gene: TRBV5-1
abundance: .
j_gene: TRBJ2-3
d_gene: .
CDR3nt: TGCGCCAGCAGGCTCGCAGGGGCTTATACAGATACGCAGTATTTT
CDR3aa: CASRLAGAYTDTQYF

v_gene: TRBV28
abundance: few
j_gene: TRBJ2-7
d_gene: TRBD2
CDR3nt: TGTGCCAGCAGTACCCCGACTAGCGGGAGTGACGAGCAGTACTTC
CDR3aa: CASSTPTSGSDEQYF

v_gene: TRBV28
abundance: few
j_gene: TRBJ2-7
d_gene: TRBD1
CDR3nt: TGTGCCAGCCTGACAGGGGGTTTGTACGAGCAGTACTTC
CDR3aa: CASLTGGLYEQYF

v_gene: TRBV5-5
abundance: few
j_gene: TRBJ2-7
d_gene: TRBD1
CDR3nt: TGTGCCAGCAGGACCACAGGGGGCGCCCTTCTCTACGAGCAGTACTTC
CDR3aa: CASRTTGGALLYEQYF

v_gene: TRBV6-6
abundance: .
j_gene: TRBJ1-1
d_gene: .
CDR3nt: TGTGCCAGCAGGCTCACGGAGGAGGGCACTGAAGCTTTCTTT
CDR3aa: CASRLTEEGTEAFF

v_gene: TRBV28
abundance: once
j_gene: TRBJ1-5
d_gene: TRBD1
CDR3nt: TGTGCCAGCAGTCCCGGGACAGGGGGAACGCAGCCCCAGCATTTT
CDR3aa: CASSPGTGGTQPQHF

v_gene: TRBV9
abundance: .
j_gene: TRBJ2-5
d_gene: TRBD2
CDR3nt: TGTGCCAGCAGCGTAGTCCCTAGCGGGATCCAAGAGACCCAGTACTTC
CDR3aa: CASSVVPSGIQETQYF

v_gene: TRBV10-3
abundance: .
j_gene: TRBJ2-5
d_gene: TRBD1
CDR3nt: TGTGCCATCAGGGGGACAGCTCAAGAGACCCAGTACTTC
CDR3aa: CAIRGTAQETQYF

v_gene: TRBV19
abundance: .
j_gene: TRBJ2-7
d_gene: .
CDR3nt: TGTGCCAGTAGGTCCGGGACAAAGTTGGACGAGCAGTACTTC
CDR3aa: CASRSGTKLDEQYF

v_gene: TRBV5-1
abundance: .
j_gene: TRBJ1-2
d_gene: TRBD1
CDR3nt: TGCGCCAGCAGCTCCCCTGGACAGGGCAACTATGGCTACACCTTC
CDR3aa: CASSSPGQGNYGYTF

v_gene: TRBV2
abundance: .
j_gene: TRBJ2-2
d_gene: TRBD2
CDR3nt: TGTGCCAGCAGAAGCCTAGCGGGAGGGAACACCGGGGAGCTGTTTTTT
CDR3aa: CASRSLAGGNTGELFF

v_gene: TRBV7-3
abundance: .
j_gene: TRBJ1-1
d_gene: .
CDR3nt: TGTGCCAGCAGCATCGGGAACACTGAAGCTTTCTTT
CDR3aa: CASSIGNTEAFF

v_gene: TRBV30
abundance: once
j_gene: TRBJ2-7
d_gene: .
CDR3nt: TGTGCCTGGAGTGTAGGGGGGGGGCGCGAGCAGTACTTC
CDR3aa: CAWSVGGGREQYF

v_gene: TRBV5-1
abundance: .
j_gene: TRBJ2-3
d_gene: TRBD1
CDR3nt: TGCGCCAGCAGCCACCTTGGGGGAACAGGGGGATTAACAGATACGCAGTATTTT
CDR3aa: CASSHLGGTGGLTDTQYF

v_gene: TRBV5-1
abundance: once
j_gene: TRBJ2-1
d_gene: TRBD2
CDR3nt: TGCGCCAGCAGCCCCCTAGCGGGGGGCGGCAATGAGCAGTTCTTC
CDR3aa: CASSPLAGGGNEQFF

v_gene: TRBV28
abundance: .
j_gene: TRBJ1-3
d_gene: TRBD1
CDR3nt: TGTGCCAGCAGTCCCTCCCCACAGGGGGCGCCTGGAAACACCATATATTTT
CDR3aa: CASSPSPQGAPGNTIYF

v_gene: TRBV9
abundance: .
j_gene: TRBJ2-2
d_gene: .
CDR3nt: TGTGCCAGCAGCGTACAGGGCGGGGAGCTGTTTTTT
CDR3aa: CASSVQGGELFF

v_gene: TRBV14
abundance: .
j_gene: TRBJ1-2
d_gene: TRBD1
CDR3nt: TGTGCCAGCAGCCTTGTGACAGGGTCTTATGGCTACACCTTC
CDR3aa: CASSLVTGSYGYTF

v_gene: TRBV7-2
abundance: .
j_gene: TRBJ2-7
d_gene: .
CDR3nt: TGTGCCAGCAGCGTCGGGACTGAGCCCGAGCAGTACTTC
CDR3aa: CASSVGTEPEQYF